What follows are 6 T cell receptor beta chains derived from one specimen sequenced in a study of T cell repertoires in cytomegalovirus infection. TCRdb reprocessed the reads via MiXCR and lists one record per CDR3 protein. The data show about 260,000 distinct CDR3 sequences, around 9% seen once. Specimen: PBMCs. These receptors all come from a human donor in good health (CMV status not recorded). Some clones in this sample may be carry-over from other donors' samples.

This clonotype was recorded many times. The rearrangement joins TRBV7-2 to TRBJ2-2; TRBD2 aligns across 8 bases. Germline V gene data show CDR1 as SGHTA and CDR2 as FQGNSA. The V segment lost 2 bases and the J segment 7 bases; nucleotides outside the gene matches: 9. The CDR3 spans 16 residues. CDR3 loop: CASSLYSSGVNGELFF. The CDR3 DNA reads as TGTGCCAGCAGCTTATATAGTAGCGGGGTTAACGGGGAGCTGTTTTTT.

This clonotype was picked up many times. This chain connects TRBV6-5 to TRBJ2-2; 7 nucleotides agree with TRBD2. Germline loops: CDR1 MNHEY, CDR2 SVGAGI. This CDR3 contains 16 residues. V gave up 2 bases and J gave up 4 bases; unmatched junction bases: 7. CDR3 protein: CASSYPTGTTTGELFF. The DNA of the CDR3 is TGTGCCAGCAGTTACCCGACCGGGACTACCACCGGGGAGCTGTTTTTT.

The rearrangement uses TRBV19 and TRBJ1-4, with no clear D. Germline V gene lookup returns CDR1 LNHDA and CDR2 SQIVND (reference sequence). The V and J ends lost 4 bases and 0 bases respectively, with 12 bases between them. This CDR3 has 16 residues. CDR3 region: CASSKGQPTTNEKLFF. The DNA of the CDR3 is TGTGCCAGTAGTAAGGGTCAACCGACAACTAATGAAAAACTGTTTTTT. The variable domain in full, with the rest retrieved from reference TRBV19 and TRBJ1-4, is DGGITQSPKYLFRKEGQNVTLSCEQNLNHDAMYWYRQDPGQGLRLIYYSQIVNDFQKGDIAEGYSVSREKKESFPLTVTSAQKNPTAFYLCASSKGQPTTNEKLFFGSGTQLSVL.

Many counts were recorded for this clonotype. The V and J genes are TRBV7-2 and TRBJ2-1, with 8 bases fitting TRBD1. The trim removed 1 base at V and 6 bases at J, leaving 14 bases unmatched. Germline V gene lookup returns CDR1 SGHTA and CDR2 FQGNSA. The CDR3 extends over 18 amino acids. The CDR3 loop reads CASSLDSITRGRGNEQFF. DNA for the CDR3: TGTGCCAGCAGCTTAGATTCCATTACCAGGGGGCGGGGCAATGAGCAGTTCTTC.

This clonotype was detected a few times. The genes are TRBV28 and TRBJ2-1, with 14 bases aligning to TRBD2. J gave up 7 bases and V 4 bases, and 6 bases lay outside the gene matches. CDR1 and CDR2 (germline): MDHEN, SYDVKM. The CDR3 totals 16 residues. The CDR3 sequence: CASSSGLAGGWNEQFF. The CDR3 region has the DNA TGTGCCAGCAGTTCAGGACTAGCGGGAGGCTGGAATGAGCAGTTCTTC.

This clonotype was seen repeatedly, ten times or more. This chain uses TRBV7-2 with TRBJ2-7, with TRBD1 identical over 8 bases. With 5 bases clipped from V and 5 bases from J, the junction kept 11 bases outside the gene matches. Germline V gene sequence: CDR1 SGHTA, CDR2 FQGNSA. This CDR3 has 15 residues. The DNA of the CDR3 is TGTGCCAGCAGCCCTTACTCCGGACAGGGAGACGAGCAGTACTTC. Translation gives CASSPYSGQGDEQYF.